The rows below give T cell receptor beta chains drawn from one sample of a study of blood T cells in healthy people across ages. Each CDR3 protein is one row after TCRdb ran MiXCR on the 5' RACE reads. This sample yields under 2,000,000 distinct CDR3 sequences, of which around 48% are seen a single time; less than 2.5% belongs to the top ten. Sequencing was carried out using blood. These receptors originate from a woman in her 40s in good health. The CDR3 runs from the conserved cysteine through the conserved F or W. D genes are given only for firm matches. Size values are once, few and many counts, or a class for expanded clones, and some rows have none.

>few|TRBV5-1|TRBD2|TRBJ2-1
TGCGCCAGCAGCCCGCCTTTAGCGGGGGCCCGGAATGAGCAGTTCTTC
CASSPPLAGARNEQFF
>once|TRBV2|TRBD2|TRBJ2-7
TGTGCCAGCAGTGGGACTAGCGGTCCCTCGGGGGCCCAGTACTTC
CASSGTSGPSGAQYF
>.|TRBV28|.|TRBJ1-2
TGTGCCAGCAGTCCAAAAGGGAGGGTGAAGTATGGCTACACCTTC
CASSPKGRVKYGYTF
>.|TRBV9|TRBD1|TRBJ2-1
TGTGCCAGCAGTAAGACAGGGGACAGCTACAATGAGCAGTTCTTC
CASSKTGDSYNEQFF
>few|TRBV5-1|.|TRBJ2-3
TGTGCCAGCAGCTTAGGCCAGGGCACTAGCACAGATACGCAGTATTTT
CASSLGQGTSTDTQYF
>.|TRBV9|TRBD2|TRBJ2-7
TGTGCCAGCAGCGTACGGGCTAGCGGGGCCGCCGGCCTCTCCTACAATGAGCAGTACTTC
CASSVRASGAAGLSYNEQYF
>.|TRBV6-2/TRBV6-3|.|TRBJ2-1
TGTGCCAGCAGTTACCCCGACGGGAAATCCTACAATGAGCAGTTCTTC
CASSYPDGKSYNEQFF
>.|TRBV24-1|.|TRBJ2-3
TGTGCCACCAGTGATTTGGGGGGTAGCACAGATACGCAGTATTTT
CATSDLGGSTDTQYF
>many|TRBV4-2|.|TRBJ2-5
TGTGCCAGCAGCCAACAGGGGCAAGAGACCCAGTACTTC
CASSQQGQETQYF
>.|TRBV9|TRBD1|TRBJ2-5
TGTGCCAGCAGTCTCGGACAGGGACGCTCCAATGAGCAGTACTTC
CASSLGQGRSNEQYF
>.|TRBV2|TRBD1|TRBJ2-1
TGTGCCAGCAGGGGACAGGGTAATCAAGAGACCCAGTTCTTC
CASRGQGNQETQFF
>few|TRBV20-1|TRBD1|TRBJ2-7
TGCAGTGCTCCCCCGGGACAGGGGTACGAGCAGTACTTC
CSAPPGQGYEQYF
>few|TRBV7-2|.|TRBJ1-5
TGTGCCAGCAGCTTAGGGGCAGGGGACTATCAGCCCCAGCATTTT
CASSLGAGDYQPQHF
>.|TRBV7-8|TRBD2|TRBJ2-2
TGTGCCAGCAGCTCCAGGACTAGCGGGGGGCGGGAGCTGTTTTTT
CASSSRTSGGRELFF
>.|TRBV7-6|.|TRBJ2-5
TGTGCCAGCAGCTTAGTGGACTTCCAAGAGACCCAGTACTTC
CASSLVDFQETQYF
>.|TRBV3-1|.|TRBJ2-3
TGTGCCAGCAGCCAAGCACCCTACAATCAGCCCCAGTATTTT
CASSQAPYNQPQYF
>once|TRBV12-3/TRBV12-4|.|TRBJ2-5
TGTGCCAGCAGTTTAGCGCTAGGCGGGGTGAGGGAAGAGACCCAGTACTTC
CASSLALGGVREETQYF
>.|TRBV18|.|TRBJ2-1
TGTGCCAGCTCACCACGGCAGGGTAGTGAGCAGTTCTTC
CASSPRQGSEQFF
>.|TRBV4-1|.|TRBJ2-5
TGCGCCAGCAGCCAAGACAACGGAGAGACCCAGTACTTC
CASSQDNGETQYF
>few|TRBV3-1|TRBD2|TRBJ2-3
TGTGCCAGCAGCCAAGACAAGCTAGCGGGGGGACGCACAGATACGCAGTATTTT
CASSQDKLAGGRTDTQYF
>.|TRBV14|TRBD2|TRBJ2-5
TGTGCCAGCAGCCAAGGTTTTGAAACTTTGCTAGCGGGGGACCAAGAGACCCAGTACTTC
CASSQGFETLLAGDQETQYF
>few|TRBV4-3|.|TRBJ2-4
TGCGCCAGCAGCCAAGATTATAGGGCCAGTTGGCAGTACTTC
CASSQDYRASWQYF
>.|TRBV5-1|.|TRBJ2-6
TGCGCCAGCAGCCCCCCCGATGGGGCTACGGGGGCCAACGTCCTGACTTTC
CASSPPDGATGANVLTF
>.|TRBV20-1|TRBD2|TRBJ2-4
TGCAGTGCTAAGTCGGGACTAGGGGGACCGACTTACAAAAACACTCAGTACTTC
CSAKSGLGGPTYKNTQYF